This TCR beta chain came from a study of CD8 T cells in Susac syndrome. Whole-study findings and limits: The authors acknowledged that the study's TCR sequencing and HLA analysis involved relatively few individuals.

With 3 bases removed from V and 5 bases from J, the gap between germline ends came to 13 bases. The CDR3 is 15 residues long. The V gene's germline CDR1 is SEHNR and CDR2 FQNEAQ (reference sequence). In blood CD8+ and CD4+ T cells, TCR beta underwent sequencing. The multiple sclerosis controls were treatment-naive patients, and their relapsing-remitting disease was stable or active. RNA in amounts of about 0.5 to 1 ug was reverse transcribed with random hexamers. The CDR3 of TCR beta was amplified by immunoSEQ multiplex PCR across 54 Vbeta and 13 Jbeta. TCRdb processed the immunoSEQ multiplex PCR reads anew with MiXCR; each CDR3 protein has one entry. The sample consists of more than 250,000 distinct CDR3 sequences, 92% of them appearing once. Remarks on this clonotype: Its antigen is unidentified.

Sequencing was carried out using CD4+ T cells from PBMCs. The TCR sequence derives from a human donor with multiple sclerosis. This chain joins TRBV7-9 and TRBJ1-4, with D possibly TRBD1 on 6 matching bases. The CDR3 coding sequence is TGTGCCAGCAGCTTGTGGAACAGGGTGAATGAAAAACTGTTTTTT. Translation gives CASSLWNRVNEKLFF.